This TCR beta chain came from a study of PD-1 blockade in classical Hodgkin lymphoma (dated by TCRdb to about 2020). Broadly, across the study: The study used TCR beta sequencing and CyTOF to define a peripheral blood immune signature of response to PD-1 blockade in classical Hodgkin lymphoma.

This sample's time point label indicates: newly diagnosed, previously untreated cHL patient sample. Magnetic negative selection with a Miltenyi CD4+ T cell isolation kit was used to purify CD4+ T cells from thawed PBMCs. As a comparison group for the relapsed/refractory trial patients, PBMCs were sequenced from patients with newly diagnosed, previously untreated classical Hodgkin lymphoma. After peripheral blood was drawn into 8 mL Vacutainer Cell Preparation Tubes, PBMCs were isolated by centrifugation and then cryopreserved. Purified CD4+ and CD8+ fractions were prepared only for cases in which an additional PBMC sample was available. Magnetically labelled cells were removed on LS columns in a quadroMACS separator, and the flow-through was collected as the purified fraction. Genomic DNA was isolated using the Qiagen DNeasy kit from unsorted PBMCs as well as from negatively selected CD4+ and CD8+ fractions. TCR beta CDR3 regions were subjected to amplification by immunoSEQ multiplex PCR with primers that anneal to V and J segments. Amplification bias was minimized using a synthetic immune receptor repertoire, and residual bias was removed computationally after sequencing. The published analysis was carried out like this. Custom Python scripts were used to quantify repertoire diversity as the Shannon entropy index. Unsorted, CD4+ and CD8+ repertoires were examined separately, except in combined analyses, for which CD4+ and CD8+ sequences were merged in silico. TCRdb took over this immuneACCESS table, retaining in-frame rearrangements with V and J assigned. Such tables are incomplete; in checked studies, under half of the missing clones stem from an unresolved V gene, and the remainder is unexplained. V and J calls and clone size are copied from that table; D and trimming were computed from the DNA. This sample gives about 32,000 clones in total; about 87% of them show up just once. Roughly 1.2% of the sample is taken by the ten largest.

At the junction V is shortened by 6 bases and J by 4 bases, with 6 bases in between. Including cysteine and phenylalanine, the CDR3 has 11 amino acids. Only the CDR3 region is kept as DNA, spanning 33 bases read in frame from base 1. CDR1 and CDR2, looked up from the germline V gene (reference sequence), are MNHNY and SVGAGI. This clone was seen only once. No cognate antigen has been identified for it. The record has no base qualities; no much larger clone is one base away. Overall study results and their limits: Only a single clinical trial cohort was studied, and what caused the repertoire differences, possibly disease activity or prior therapy, remained undefined. Baseline TCR diversity was reported to be lower in newly diagnosed patients than in healthy donors and to be lower still in relapsed/refractory patients.

Sequenced material: CD4+ T cells from blood. The chain uses TRBV6-6 and TRBJ1-1; no D gene can be assigned with confidence. The sequence was collected from a human donor with classical Hodgkin lymphoma. The DNA reads TGTGCCAGCAGCCCGGGCACTGAAGCTTTCTTT. Protein translation: CASSPGTEAFF.